This T cell receptor beta chain was sequenced during a study of blood T cell repertoires in COVID-19. Study-level background: Italy, Spain and the United States were the sources of the convalescent and acute COVID-19 samples.

The study recruited people aged about 18 to 90 years across 24 US areas. Here immunoSEQ multiplex PCR was the method, and the copy in TCRdb shows in-frame clones only, minus some. The sample lists about 270,000 clones, 88% occurring once. Trimming pared 5 bases from V and 0 bases from J, leaving 19 bases between. This CDR3 comprises 17 residues. Germline V gene sequence: CDR1 SGHVS, CDR2 FQNEAQ. The TCR was taken from a woman in her 50s who had recovered from COVID-19. V and J are TRBV7-8 and TRBJ1-1; no firm D call. The specimen sequenced was PBMCs or T cells enriched from blood (not recorded which). CDR3 DNA: TGTGCCAGCAGCCCCCTGGCCCTCCAGTTTATGAACACTGAAGCTTTCTTT. This translates into CASSPLALQFMNTEAFF.